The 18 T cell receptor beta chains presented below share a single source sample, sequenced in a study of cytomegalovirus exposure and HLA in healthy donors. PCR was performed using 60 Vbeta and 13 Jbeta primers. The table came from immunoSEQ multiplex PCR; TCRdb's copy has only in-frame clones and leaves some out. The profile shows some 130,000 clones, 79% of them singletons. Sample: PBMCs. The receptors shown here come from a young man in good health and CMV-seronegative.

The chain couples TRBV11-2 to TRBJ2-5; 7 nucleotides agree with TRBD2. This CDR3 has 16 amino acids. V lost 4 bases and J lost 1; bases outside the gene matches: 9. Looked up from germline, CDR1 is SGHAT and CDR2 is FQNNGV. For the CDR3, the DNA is TGTGCCAGCAGCTCCCGTGGGGGGGGACTCCAAGAGACCCAGTACTTC. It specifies CASSSRGGGLQETQYF.

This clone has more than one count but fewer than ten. The CDR3 spells CASIGRGNTEAFF. The CDR3 DNA is TGTGCCAGCATAGGCAGGGGGAACACTGAAGCTTTCTTT. The rearrangement joins TRBV5-5 to TRBJ1-1; the D gene is possibly TRBD1 (6 bases). V gave up 6 bases and J gave up 1 base, with 10 bases separating them. The CDR3 has 13 amino acids. Per germline, CDR1 SGHKS and CDR2 YYEKEE (reference sequence). Looking up the rest from reference TRBV5-5 and TRBJ1-1 gives the full variable domain: DAGVTQSPTHLIKTRGQQVTLRCSPISGHKSVSWYQQVLGQGPQFIFQYYEKEERGRGNFPDRFSARQFPNYSSELNVNALLLGDSALYLCASIGRGNTEAFFGQGTRLTVV.

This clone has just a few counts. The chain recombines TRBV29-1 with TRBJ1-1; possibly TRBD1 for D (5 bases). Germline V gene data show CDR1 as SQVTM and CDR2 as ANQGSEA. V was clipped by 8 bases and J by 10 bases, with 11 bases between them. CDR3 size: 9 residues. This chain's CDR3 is CSTDNGAFF. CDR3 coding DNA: TGCAGCACGGACAACGGAGCTTTCTTT. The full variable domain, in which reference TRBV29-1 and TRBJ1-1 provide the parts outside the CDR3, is SAVISQKPSRDICQRGTSLTIQCQVDSQVTMMFWYRQQPGQSLTLIATANQGSEATYESGFVIDKFPISRPNLTFSTLTVSNMSPEDSSIYLCSTDNGAFFGQGTRLTVV.

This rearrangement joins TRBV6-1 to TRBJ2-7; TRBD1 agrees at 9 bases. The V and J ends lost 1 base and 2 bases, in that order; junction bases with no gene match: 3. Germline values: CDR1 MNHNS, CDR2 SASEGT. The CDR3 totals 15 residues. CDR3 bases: TGTGCCAGCAGTGAAGTTAGGACAGGGGCCTACGAGCAGTACTTC. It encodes CASSEVRTGAYEQYF.

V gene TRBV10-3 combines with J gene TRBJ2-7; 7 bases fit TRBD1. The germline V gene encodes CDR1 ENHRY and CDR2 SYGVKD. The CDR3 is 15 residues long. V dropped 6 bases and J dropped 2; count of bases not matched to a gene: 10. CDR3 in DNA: TGTGCCATCAGAACTTCTCGACAGGGCCCCTACGAGCAGTACGTC. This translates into CAIRTSRQGPYEQYV.

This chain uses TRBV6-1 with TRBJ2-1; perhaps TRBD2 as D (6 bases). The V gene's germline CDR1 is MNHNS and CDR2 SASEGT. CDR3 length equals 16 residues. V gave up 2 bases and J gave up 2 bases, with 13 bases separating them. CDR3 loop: CASSEMPGTPYNEQFF. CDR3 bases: TGTGCCAGCAGTGAAATGCCCGGGACTCCCTACAATGAGCAGTTCTTC.

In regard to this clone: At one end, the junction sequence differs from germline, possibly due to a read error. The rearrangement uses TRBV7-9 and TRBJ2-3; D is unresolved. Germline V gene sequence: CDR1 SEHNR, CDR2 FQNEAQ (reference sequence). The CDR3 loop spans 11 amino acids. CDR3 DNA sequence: TGTGCCAGCAGCCCTCGAGATGCGCAGTATTTT. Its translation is CASSPRDAQYF.

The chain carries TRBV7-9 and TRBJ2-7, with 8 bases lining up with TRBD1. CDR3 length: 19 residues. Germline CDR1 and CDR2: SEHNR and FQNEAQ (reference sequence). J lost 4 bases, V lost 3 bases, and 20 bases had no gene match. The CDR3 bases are TGTGCCAGCAGCTTTTTACCAAGAAAAAGAACCGGGACAGGTTACGAGCAGTACTTC. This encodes CASSFLPRKRTGTGYEQYF.

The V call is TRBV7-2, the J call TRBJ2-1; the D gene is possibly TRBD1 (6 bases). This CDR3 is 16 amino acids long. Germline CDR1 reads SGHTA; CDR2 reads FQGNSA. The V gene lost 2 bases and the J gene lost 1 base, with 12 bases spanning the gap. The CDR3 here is CASSLRPRGSYNEQFF. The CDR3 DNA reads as TGTGCCAGCAGCTTACGCCCCAGGGGTTCCTACAATGAGCAGTTCTTC.

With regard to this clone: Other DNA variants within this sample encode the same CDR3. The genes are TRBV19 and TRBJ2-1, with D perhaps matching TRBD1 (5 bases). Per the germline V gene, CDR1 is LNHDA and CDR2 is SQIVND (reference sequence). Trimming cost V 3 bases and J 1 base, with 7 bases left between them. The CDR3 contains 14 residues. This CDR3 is CASSIQGSYNEQFF. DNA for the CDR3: TGTGCCAGTAGTATCCAGGGTTCCTACAATGAGCAGTTCTTC.

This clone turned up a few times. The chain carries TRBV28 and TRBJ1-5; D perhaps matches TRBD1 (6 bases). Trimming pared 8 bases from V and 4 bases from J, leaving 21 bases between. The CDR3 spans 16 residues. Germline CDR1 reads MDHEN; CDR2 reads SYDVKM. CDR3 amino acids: CASHTTGQLTNQPQHF. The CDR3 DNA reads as TGTGCCAGCCATACCACGGGACAACTAACTAATCAGCCCCAGCATTTT.

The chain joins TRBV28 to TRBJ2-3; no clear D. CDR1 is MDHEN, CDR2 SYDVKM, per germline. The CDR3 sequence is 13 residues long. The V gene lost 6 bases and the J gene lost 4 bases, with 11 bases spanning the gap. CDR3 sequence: CASSRNGADTQYF. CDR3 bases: TGTGCCAGCAGCAGGAACGGCGCAGATACGCAGTATTTT. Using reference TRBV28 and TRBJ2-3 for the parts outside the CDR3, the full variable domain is DVKVTQSSRYLVKRTGEKVFLECVQDMDHENMFWYRQDPGLGLRLIYFSYDVKMKEKGDIPEGYSVSREKKERFSLILESASTNQTSMYLCASSRNGADTQYFGPGTRLTVL.

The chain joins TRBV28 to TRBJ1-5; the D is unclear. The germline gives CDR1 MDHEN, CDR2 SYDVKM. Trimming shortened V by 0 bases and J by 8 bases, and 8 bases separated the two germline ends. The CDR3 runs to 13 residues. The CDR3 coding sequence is TGTGCCAGCAGTTTATGGGGGAGCGAGCCCCAGCATTTT. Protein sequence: CASSLWGSEPQHF.

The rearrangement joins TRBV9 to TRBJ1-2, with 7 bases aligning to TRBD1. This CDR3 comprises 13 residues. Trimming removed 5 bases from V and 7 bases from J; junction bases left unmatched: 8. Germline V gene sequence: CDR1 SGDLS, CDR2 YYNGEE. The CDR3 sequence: CASRGETGLGYTF. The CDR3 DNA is TGTGCCAGCAGGGGGGAGACAGGGCTTGGCTACACCTTC.

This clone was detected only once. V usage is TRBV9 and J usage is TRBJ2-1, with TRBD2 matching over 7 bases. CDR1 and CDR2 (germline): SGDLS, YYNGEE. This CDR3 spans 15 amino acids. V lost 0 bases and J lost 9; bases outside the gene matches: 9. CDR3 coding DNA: TGTGCCAGCAGCGTAGACGGGAGGAGTACGGGTGAGCAGTTCTTC. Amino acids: CASSVDGRSTGEQFF.

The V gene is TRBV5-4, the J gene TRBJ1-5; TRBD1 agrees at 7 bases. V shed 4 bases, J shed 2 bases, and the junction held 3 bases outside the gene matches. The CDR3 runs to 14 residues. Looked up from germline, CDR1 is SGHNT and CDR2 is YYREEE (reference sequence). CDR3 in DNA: TGTGCCAGCAGCGCGGGGACAGGCAATCAGCCCCAGCATTTT. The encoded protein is CASSAGTGNQPQHF.

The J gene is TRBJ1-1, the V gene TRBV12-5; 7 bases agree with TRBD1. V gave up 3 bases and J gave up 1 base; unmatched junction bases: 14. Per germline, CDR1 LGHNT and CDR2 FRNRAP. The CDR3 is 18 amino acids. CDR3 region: CASGFGSGTDIWNTEAFF. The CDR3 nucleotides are TGTGCTAGTGGTTTTGGCTCTGGGACAGATATCTGGAACACTGAAGCTTTCTTT.

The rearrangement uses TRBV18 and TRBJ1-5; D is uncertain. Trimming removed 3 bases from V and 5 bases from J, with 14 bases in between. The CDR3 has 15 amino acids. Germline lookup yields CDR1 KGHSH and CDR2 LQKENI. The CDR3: CASSPGIATDQPQHF. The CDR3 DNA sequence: TGTGCCAGCTCACCCGGGATTGCGACTGATCAGCCCCAGCATTTT.